The present entry profiles one T cell receptor (beta chain) with its context. Its target is not known. The sample originates from a study of T cell responses to AZD1222 COVID-19 vaccine. The study, taken as a whole, reports: Spike-specific TCR breadth and depth both grew after two AZD1222 doses. Repertoires were sampled only after the peak T cell response. White British donors predominated, females outnumbered males, and clonal diversity was possibly underestimated. Of the AZD1222 recipients, only 6 or 7 were seropositive at baseline.

The ends were cut back, 5 bases at V and 3 bases at J, with 25 bases in the middle. This CDR3 spans 18 amino acids. Germline loops: CDR1 SGHVS, CDR2 FQNEAQ. TCRdb keeps only in-frame clones here, not all; method: immunoSEQ multiplex PCR. The data contain roughly 150,000 clones, almost 90% of them singletons. J is TRBJ1-2 and V is TRBV7-8; tentatively, D is TRBD1 (5 bases). The sample consisted of peripheral blood, taken on day 0 of AZD1222 vaccination. The receptor's source is an adult in good health. In nucleotides, the CDR3 is TGTGCCAGCAGCCCAATGGCCAGGACAACCTATTCGTACTATGGCTACACCTTC. It is translated as CASSPMARTTYSYYGYTF.